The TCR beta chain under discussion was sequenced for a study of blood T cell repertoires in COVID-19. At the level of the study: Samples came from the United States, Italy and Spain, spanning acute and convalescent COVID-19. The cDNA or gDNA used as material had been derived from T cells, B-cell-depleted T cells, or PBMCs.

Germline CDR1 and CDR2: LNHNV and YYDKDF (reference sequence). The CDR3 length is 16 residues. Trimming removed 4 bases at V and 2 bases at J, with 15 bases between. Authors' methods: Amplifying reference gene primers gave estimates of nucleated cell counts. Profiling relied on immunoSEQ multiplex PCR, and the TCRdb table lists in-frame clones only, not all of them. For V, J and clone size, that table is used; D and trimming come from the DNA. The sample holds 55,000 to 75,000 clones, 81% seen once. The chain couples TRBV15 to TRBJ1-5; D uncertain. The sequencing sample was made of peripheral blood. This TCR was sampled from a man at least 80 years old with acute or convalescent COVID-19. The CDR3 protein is CATSKGGLTGNQPQHF. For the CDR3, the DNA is TGTGCCACCAGCAAAGGCGGGCTTACGGGCAATCAGCCCCAGCATTTT. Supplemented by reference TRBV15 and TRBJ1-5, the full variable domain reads DAMVIQNPRYQVTQFGKPVTLSCSQTLNHNVMYWYQQKSSQAPKLLFHYYDKDFNNEADTPDNFQSRRPNTSFCFLDIRSPGLGDTAMYLCATSKGGLTGNQPQHFGDGTRLSIL.